This T cell receptor beta chain was found in a study of shared clonotypes between healthy human individuals. In the authors' workflow: Filtering differed because ImmunoSEQ produced junction-only sequences that carried no quality scores. Profiling relied on immunoSEQ multiplex PCR, and the TCRdb table lists in-frame clones only, not all of them. That table furnishes V, J and clone size, whereas the DNA furnished D and trimming. The repertoire holds about 96,000 clones, with around 68% as singletons. V lost 5 bases and J 3 bases, leaving 5 bases between the germline ends. This CDR3 contains 11 residues. The V gene's germline CDR1 is MDHEN and CDR2 SYDVKM. There were only Caucasian adults among the donors, and all lived in Nashville, Tennessee. This clone came up many times. The same CDR3 is also encoded by other DNA sequences in this sample.

The sample consisted of memory CD8+ T cells sorted from blood. The subset denotes: CD45RO+ cells pooled with CCR7-negative TemRA cells. This sequence originates from a man under 40 in good health. The J gene is TRBJ2-7, the V gene TRBV28, with D unclear. CDR3 in DNA: TGTGCCAGCAGTCGAGTCTACGAGCAGTACTTC. Residues: CASSRVYEQYF.